These 11 T cell receptor beta chains were all obtained from the same sample, sequenced in a study of blood T cell repertoires in COVID-19 (dated by TCRdb to 2018 to 2020). Library construction relied on the immunoSEQ multiplex PCR assay. The immuneACCESS repertoire file appears here via TCRdb, limited to in-frame rearrangements. These files lack a portion of the clones; in checked studies, under half of the deficit traces to unresolved V genes, and the cause of the others is not known. This sample lists under 300,000 clones; 90% to 95% were detected once. The ten largest clones represent approximately 1.3% of the sample. Sequencing was done on a sample of PBMCs or T cells enriched from blood (not recorded which). These receptors all come from a human donor in a cohort exposed to, infected with or recovered from COVID-19 (not recorded which). The donor label of this sample is uncertain.

The V and J genes are TRBV27 and TRBJ2-3, with TRBD1 matching over 8 bases. Germline V gene data show CDR1 as MNHEY and CDR2 as SMNVEV (reference sequence). V lost 5 bases, J lost 3 bases, and 7 bases stayed unmatched. The CDR3 has 15 residues. The CDR3 loop is CASSPQGAPTDTQYF. The CDR3 DNA follows: TGTGCCAGCAGTCCTCAGGGGGCCCCAACAGATACGCAGTATTTT.

The J gene is TRBJ2-7, the V gene TRBV19; 8 bases map to TRBD2. J was trimmed by 6 bases and V by 10 bases; bases with no gene match: 5. Germline loops: CDR1 LNHDA, CDR2 SQIVND (reference sequence). CDR3 length equals 11 residues. The CDR3 sequence: CATGGVGEQYF. The CDR3 DNA sequence: TGTGCCACCGGGGGGGTTGGCGAGCAGTACTTC.

CDR3 bases: TGTGCCAGTACCCCCTCCTCACGGTCTGGAAACACCATATATTTT. Residues: CASTPSSRSGNTIYF. J is TRBJ1-3 and V is TRBV19, with D unresolved. V dropped 7 bases and J dropped 1 base, with 14 bases sitting between them. Germline CDR1 and CDR2: LNHDA and SQIVND (reference sequence). The CDR3 consists of 15 residues.

The chain carries TRBV5-4 and TRBJ2-5; D not certain. The V gene's germline CDR1 is SGHNT and CDR2 YYREEE (reference sequence). CDR3 length: 13 residues. V was shortened by 2 bases and J by 5 bases, with 10 bases between the two germline ends. The CDR3 DNA is TGTGCCAGCAGCTTATCTGTCGGGGAGACCCAGTACTTC. Protein: CASSLSVGETQYF.

The chain joins TRBV20-1 to TRBJ2-7, with TRBD1 identical over 7 bases. The CDR3 is 11 amino acids. The trim removed 7 bases at V and 2 bases at J, leaving 2 bases unmatched. Germline CDR1 and CDR2: DFQATT and SNEGSKA (reference sequence). CDR3 loop: CSEQGPYEQYF. CDR3 sequence (DNA): TGCAGTGAACAGGGGCCCTACGAGCAGTACTTC.

The rearrangement uses TRBV27 and TRBJ2-7; weak D call: TRBD2 (5 bases). Trimming took off 7 bases at V and 5 bases at J, with 12 bases between the two ends. CDR3 size: 12 residues. Germline V lookup: CDR1 MNHEY, CDR2 SMNVEV (reference sequence). The CDR3 reads CASTGEGHEQYF. CDR3 nucleotide sequence: TGTGCCAGCACTGGAGAGGGCCACGAGCAGTACTTC.

This clone has only one observation. The V gene is TRBV28, the J gene TRBJ1-1; D not certain. This CDR3 has 14 amino acids. Germline CDR1 and CDR2: MDHEN and SYDVKM. Trimming stripped 10 bases from V and 4 bases from J, with 19 bases between. In DNA form, the CDR3 reads TGTGCCACCATTGAGCGGGCACTTGGCACTGAAGCTTTCTTT. This codes for CATIERALGTEAFF.

The chain is built from TRBV6-5 and TRBJ2-5; D possibly corresponds to TRBD2 (7 bases). This CDR3 comprises 16 residues. Germline values: CDR1 MNHEY, CDR2 SVGAGI. Trimming took off 2 bases at V and 0 bases at J, with 13 bases between the two ends. CDR3 in amino acids: CASSYVGGPYQETQYF. The CDR3 bases are TGTGCCAGCAGTTACGTGGGGGGGCCATACCAAGAGACCCAGTACTTC.

V and J are TRBV5-8 and TRBJ1-2; no reliable D call. V gave up 7 bases and J gave up 4 bases, with 26 bases separating them. The CDR3 is 17 amino acids. CDR1 and CDR2 from the germline V gene are SGHTS and YDEGEE. The CDR3 coding sequence is TGTGCCAGCGACTCCCCCGGCGAGAGAGATCGGTCCTATGGCTACACCTTC. Translating gives CASDSPGERDRSYGYTF.

The gene calls are TRBV10-3 and TRBJ2-3; TRBD2 matches at 8 bases. Germline V CDR1 and CDR2: ENHRY, SYGVKD. The CDR3 contains 14 residues. V was clipped by 6 bases and J by 2 bases; unmatched bases: 4. CDR3 nucleotides: TGTGCCATCAGGTCAGCGGGGGACACAGATACGCAGTATTTT. Its protein product is CAIRSAGDTDTQYF.

V gene TRBV3-1 (or the pseudogene TRBV3-2) combines with J gene TRBJ1-2; the D gene is possibly TRBD1 (6 bases). The V and J ends lost 0 bases and 4 bases respectively, with 15 bases between them. The germline V gene encodes CDR1 LGHDT and CDR2 YNNKEL (reference sequence). The CDR3 runs 16 residues. CDR3 in DNA: TGTGCCAGCAGCCAAGATCTCGACGACAGGCTCTATGGCTACACCTTC. Its protein product is CASSQDLDDRLYGYTF.